This T cell receptor beta chain was sequenced for a study of identical twins. Study-wide points: Out-of-frame beta sequences exhibited a weaker degree of excess twin sharing. The models systematically underestimated how much out-of-frame TCR alpha was shared in monozygotic twins.

Template switching (which added a universal primer site) was used, and cDNA carried unique molecular identifiers. TCRdb recomputed calls from the 5' RACE reads with MiXCR, one row per CDR3 protein. The table records 250,000 to 350,000 distinct CDR3 sequences, nearly 9.5% of them present only once. This clonotype was detected a few times. Its target is unknown. The sample also formed part of further work on yellow fever vaccine responses in identical twins. According to that study: Twins' vaccine T cell responses were reported to seem partly convergent and partly personalized.

The sequenced sample consisted of CD8+ T cells sorted from blood. The TCR was taken from a young woman in good health.

CDR3 in amino acids: CASSSWSTIGEQFF. CDR3 nucleotide sequence: TGTGCCAGCAGCTCATGGAGTACTATAGGTGAGCAGTTCTTC. The J gene is TRBJ2-1, the V gene TRBV11-2; unclear D gene. Looked up from germline, CDR1 is SGHAT and CDR2 is FQNNGV. Trimming took off 4 bases at V and 9 bases at J, with 16 bases between the two ends. The CDR3 totals 14 residues.